This TCR beta chain was profiled in a study of OX40 agonist ivuxolimab in advanced cancers. On this clone: Its specificity is unknown.

This CDR3 contains 13 residues. Trimming at V came to 3 bases and at J to 5 bases, leaving 1 base not matched to a gene. Per the germline V gene, CDR1 is SGHRS and CDR2 is YFSETQ. Study-wide points: In the 0.1 to 3.0 mg/kg range, CD4+ and CD8+ blood T cells had expanded clonally by week 6.

Sequencing was performed with immunoSEQ multiplex PCR; in TCRdb, only in-frame clones are kept and a portion is missing. The sample has over 60,000 clones; approximately 80% are singletons. This chain connects TRBV5-1 to TRBJ2-7; 11 nucleotides match TRBD1. This sample comprised CD4+ or CD8+ T cells sorted from blood, obtained in a trial of the OX40 agonist ivuxolimab. This clonotype originated in an adult with an advanced solid tumor such as melanoma, head and neck, liver or kidney cancer. The CDR3 region has the DNA TGCGCCAGCAGCTCGGGACAGGGGGACGAGCAGTACTTC. It encodes CASSSGQGDEQYF.